The next 8 T cell receptor beta chains were all read from a single sample in a study of blood T cell repertoires in COVID-19. The table came from immunoSEQ multiplex PCR; TCRdb's copy has only in-frame clones and leaves some out. The sample has approximately 360,000 clones; roughly 90% are singletons. The sample consisted of PBMCs or T cells enriched from blood (not recorded which). The source of these receptors is a woman younger than 45 with acute COVID-19.

The chain has TRBV5-1 and TRBJ1-4; TRBD1 agrees at 7 bases. The CDR3 totals 16 residues. The ends lost 3 bases at V and 0 bases at J; junction bases unmatched: 5. The germline gives CDR1 SGHRS, CDR2 YFSETQ. CDR3 nucleotides: TGCGCCAGCAGCTACTCCACAGGGGCAACTAATGAAAAACTGTTTTTT. The encoded protein is CASSYSTGATNEKLFF. Using reference TRBV5-1 and TRBJ1-4 for the parts outside the CDR3, the full variable domain is KAGVTQTPRYLIKTRGQQVTLSCSPISGHRSVSWYQQTPGQGLQFLFEYFSETQRNKGNFPGRFSGRQFSNSRSEMNVSTLELGDSALYLCASSYSTGATNEKLFFGSGTQLSVL.

The chain has TRBV3-1 (or the pseudogene TRBV3-2) and TRBJ2-7; 12 bases map to TRBD2. Germline V lookup: CDR1 LGHDT, CDR2 YNNKEL (reference sequence). J was trimmed by 7 bases and V by 3 bases; bases with no gene match: 7. The CDR3 is 15 amino acids. This CDR3 reads CASSHSSGGANEQYF. CDR3 DNA sequence: TGTGCCAGCAGCCATTCTAGCGGGGGGGCGAATGAGCAGTACTTC.

The chain is built from TRBV20-1 and TRBJ2-7, with 16 bases matching TRBD2. Looked up from germline, CDR1 is DFQATT and CDR2 is SNEGSKA (reference sequence). The CDR3 is 17 amino acids. After removal of 3 bases from V and 0 bases from J, the junction contained 5 bases not matched to a gene. CDR3 region: CSASGTSGGVLSYEQYF. Here the CDR3 DNA reads TGCAGTGCTAGTGGGACTAGCGGGGGGGTACTCTCCTACGAGCAGTACTTC.

The chain has TRBV7-8 and TRBJ1-1; D remains unclear. Trimming took 6 bases from V and 6 from J, leaving 11 bases between them. Germline loops: CDR1 SGHVS, CDR2 FQNEAQ. The CDR3 totals 12 residues. The CDR3 nucleotides are TGTGCCAGCAGTCTTGGGCCTCCTGAAGCTTTCTTT. It yields the protein CASSLGPPEAFF.

The rearrangement uses TRBV5-4 and TRBJ1-2; TRBD1 might be the D (6 bases). The CDR3 extends over 15 amino acids. The V end lost 0 bases, the J end lost 4 bases, and 13 bases lay between the germline ends. Germline loops: CDR1 SGHNT, CDR2 YYREEE (reference sequence). CDR3 sequence: CASSLEGTGPYGYTF. The CDR3 nucleotides read TGTGCCAGCAGCTTGGAGGGAACAGGGCCCTATGGCTACACCTTC.

This chain links TRBV5-1 with TRBJ1-5; TRBD1 is a possible D gene (5 bases). This CDR3 spans 16 amino acids. The V end was cut by 0 bases, the J end by 0 bases, with 10 bases between. CDR1 and CDR2 from the germline V gene are SGHRS and YFSETQ. As DNA, the CDR3 is TGCGCCAGCAGCTTGGAAGGAGGGGTTAGCAATCAGCCCCAGCATTTT. Residues: CASSLEGGVSNQPQHF.

This clone occurred once. This chain links TRBV28 with TRBJ2-6; no reliable D call. CDR1 is MDHEN, CDR2 SYDVKM, per germline. Trimming took 3 bases from V and 2 from J, leaving 8 bases between them. The CDR3 totals 15 residues. CDR3 in amino acids: CASSFIRAGANVLTF. The CDR3 DNA sequence: TGTGCCAGCAGTTTCATCCGGGCTGGGGCCAACGTCCTGACTTTC. Variable domain in full (rest from reference TRBV28 and TRBJ2-6): DVKVTQSSRYLVKRTGEKVFLECVQDMDHENMFWYRQDPGLGLRLIYFSYDVKMKEKGDIPEGYSVSREKKERFSLILESASTNQTSMYLCASSFIRAGANVLTFGAGSRLTVL.

A single count supports this clone. The rearrangement uses TRBV3-1 (or the pseudogene TRBV3-2) and TRBJ1-2; 9 nucleotides align to TRBD1. The V segment lost 4 bases and the J segment 3 bases; nucleotides outside the gene matches: 9. Per germline, CDR1 LGHDT and CDR2 YNNKEL (reference sequence). The CDR3 length is 16 residues. The CDR3 reads CASSRDPGQGHYGYTF. The CDR3 DNA sequence: TGTGCCAGCAGCCGGGATCCGGGACAGGGACACTATGGCTACACCTTC.